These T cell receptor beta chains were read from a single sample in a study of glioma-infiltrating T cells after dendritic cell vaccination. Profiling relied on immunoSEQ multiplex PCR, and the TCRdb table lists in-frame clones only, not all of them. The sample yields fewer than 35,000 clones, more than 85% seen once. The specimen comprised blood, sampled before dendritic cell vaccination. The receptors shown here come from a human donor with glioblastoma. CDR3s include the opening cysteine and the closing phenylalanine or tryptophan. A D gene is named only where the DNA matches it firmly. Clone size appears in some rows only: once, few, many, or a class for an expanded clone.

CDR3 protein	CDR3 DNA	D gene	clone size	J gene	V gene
CASSARGLAGANEQFF	TGTGCCAGCAGTGCGCGGGGACTAGCGGGGGCCAATGAGCAGTTCTTC	TRBD2	once	TRBJ2-1	TRBV6-1
CASSTGRNTEAFF	TGTGCCAGCAGCACCGGGAGGAACACTGAAGCTTTCTTT	-	-	TRBJ1-1	TRBV11-1
CASSQRTGQGTQYF	TGTGCCAGCAGCCAACGGACAGGGCAAGGGACCCAGTACTTC	TRBD1	-	TRBJ2-5	TRBV5-6
CASSPDRGLGDTQYF	TGTGCCAGCTCACCGGACAGGGGCTTAGGAGATACGCAGTATTTT	TRBD1	-	TRBJ2-3	TRBV18
CASSPLPTGEQYF	TGTGCCAGCAGCCCACTCCCAACTGGCGAGCAGTACTTC	-	-	TRBJ2-7	TRBV11-3
CSAEGLVGAFF	TGCAGTGCTGAGGGACTGGTGGGGGCTTTCTTT	-	-	TRBJ1-1	TRBV20-1
CASSQGNQETQYF	TGTGCCAGCAGTCAGGGGAACCAAGAGACCCAGTACTTC	-	-	TRBJ2-5	TRBV6-1
CASRPDRVGYETQYF	TGTGCCAGCAGGCCGGACAGGGTGGGATATGAGACCCAGTACTTC	TRBD1	-	TRBJ2-5	TRBV6-5
CASSQEFSSGSYNEQFF	TGCGCCAGCAGCCAAGAATTCTCTAGCGGCTCCTACAATGAGCAGTTCTTC	TRBD2	-	TRBJ2-1	TRBV4-1
CAWIGTGSYNSPLHF	TGTGCCTGGATAGGGACAGGGTCATATAATTCACCCCTCCACTTT	TRBD1	-	TRBJ1-6	TRBV30
CASSYTGTGRNIQYF	TGTGCCAGCAGCTACACCGGGACAGGGAGAAACATTCAGTACTTC	TRBD1	-	TRBJ2-4	TRBV7-2